These 31 T cell receptor beta chains share one sample of origin, sequenced in a study of blood T cell repertoires in COVID-19. Repertoires were generated with immunoSEQ multiplex PCR, while TCRdb's copy carries only in-frame clones and drops some. The table records tens of thousands of clones, about 91% of them present only once. Sequenced: peripheral blood. Every receptor here comes from a man in his fifties with active COVID-19.

The chain employs TRBV6-1 and TRBJ2-7, with D tentatively TRBD2 (5 bases). The germline gives CDR1 MNHNS, CDR2 SASEGT. This CDR3 contains 17 residues. Between the trimmed V and J ends, which lost 3 bases and 0 bases, there was a span of 18 bases. For the CDR3, the DNA is TGTGCCAGCAGTGACGGCTTAGGGCGGGCATACTCCTACGAGCAGTACTTC. Its translation is CASSDGLGRAYSYEQYF.

The gene calls are TRBV5-1 and TRBJ2-2, with 9 bases lining up with TRBD2. The CDR3 length is 16 residues. Trimming at V came to 4 bases and at J to 4 bases, leaving 8 bases not matched to a gene. The germline gives CDR1 SGHRS, CDR2 YFSETQ. CDR3 in amino acids: CASSRPSGDLTGELFF. Here the CDR3 DNA reads TGCGCCAGCAGCCGACCTAGCGGGGACCTCACCGGGGAGCTGTTTTTT.

The chain employs TRBV28 and TRBJ2-3; 10 positions match TRBD2. Germline V gives CDR1 MDHEN, CDR2 SYDVKM. The CDR3 consists of 15 residues. J gave up 3 bases and V 5 bases, and 5 bases lay outside the gene matches. This CDR3 is CASSPSGSGTDTQYF. The CDR3 nucleotides are TGTGCCAGCAGTCCTAGCGGGAGTGGGACAGATACGCAGTATTTT. The full variable domain, completed using reference TRBV28 and TRBJ2-3, is DVKVTQSSRYLVKRTGEKVFLECVQDMDHENMFWYRQDPGLGLRLIYFSYDVKMKEKGDIPEGYSVSREKKERFSLILESASTNQTSMYLCASSPSGSGTDTQYFGPGTRLTVL.

This chain uses TRBV18 with TRBJ1-6; unclear D gene. Trimming pared 0 bases from V and 8 bases from J, leaving 11 bases between. This CDR3 is 15 amino acids long. The germline CDR1 and CDR2 sequences are KGHSH and LQKENI. The CDR3 bases are TGTGCCAGCTCACCACCAGCCCCGAGGGATTCACCCCTCCACTTT. Protein: CASSPPAPRDSPLHF. Using reference TRBV18 and TRBJ1-6 for the parts outside the CDR3, the full variable domain is NAGVMQNPRHLVRRRGQEARLRCSPMKGHSHVYWYRQLPEEGLKFMVYLQKENIIDESGMPKERFSAEFPKEGPSILRIQQVVRGDSAAYFCASSPPAPRDSPLHFGNGTRLTVT.

J is TRBJ1-1 and V is TRBV1; the table's TRBD1 call for D was not verified on the DNA. TRBV1 is shown as a pseudogene. There are 16 residues in the CDR3. The CDR3 bases are TGCACCAGTCCCCCCCATCAGGGGGCGCATGACACTGAAGCTTTCTTT. Protein: CTSPPHQGAHDTEAFF.

V is TRBV4-1 and J is TRBJ1-4; tentative D call: TRBD1 (6 bases). CDR1 is MGHRA and CDR2 is YSYEKL in the germline V gene. This CDR3 spans 13 amino acids. V lost 4 bases to trimming and J lost 8 bases, with 11 bases between them. Written as DNA, the CDR3 is TGCGCCAGCAGCCGGGACATTGAGGAAAAACTGTTTTTT. It translates to CASSRDIEEKLFF.

The rearrangement uses TRBV10-3 and TRBJ2-5; a weak D match, TRBD2 (6 bases). The germline gives CDR1 ENHRY, CDR2 SYGVKD. The ends were cut back, 0 bases at V and 5 bases at J, with 10 bases in the middle. This CDR3 is 14 amino acids long. The CDR3 region has the DNA TGTGCCATCAGTGAGTCTGGGGGGACGGAGACCCAGTACTTC. Translating it yields CAISESGGTETQYF.

The J gene is TRBJ1-5, the V gene TRBV19, with TRBD1 matching over 7 bases. J lost 1 base, V lost 9 bases, and 15 bases had no gene match. The germline CDR1 and CDR2 sequences are LNHDA and SQIVND (reference sequence). CDR3 size: 17 residues. CDR3 amino acids: CASMPSDRVESNQPQHF. CDR3 DNA: TGTGCCAGCATGCCATCAGACAGGGTGGAAAGCAATCAGCCCCAGCATTTT.

The rearrangement joins TRBV11-2 to TRBJ1-2; 7 bases map to TRBD1. The CDR3 totals 14 residues. Germline V CDR1 and CDR2: SGHAT, FQNNGV. Trimming at V came to 7 bases and at J to 3 bases, leaving 8 bases not matched to a gene. The CDR3 sequence: CASTQTGADYGYTF. The CDR3 DNA sequence: TGTGCCAGCACCCAAACAGGGGCCGACTATGGCTACACCTTC.

V is TRBV6-1 and J is TRBJ2-7; unclear D gene. This CDR3 has 12 amino acids. Germline V gene data show CDR1 as MNHNS and CDR2 as SASEGT. The V gene lost 2 bases and the J gene lost 3 bases, with 5 bases spanning the gap. The CDR3 is CASSEILYEQYF. CDR3 in DNA: TGTGCCAGCAGTGAAATTCTCTACGAGCAGTACTTC.

V usage is TRBV19 and J usage is TRBJ1-1, with D uncertain. The CDR3 covers 15 residues. Looked up from germline, CDR1 is LNHDA and CDR2 is SQIVND (reference sequence). V was clipped by 3 bases and J by 0 bases, with 11 bases between them. The CDR3 spells CASSINIALNTEAFF. The DNA of the CDR3 is TGTGCCAGTAGTATTAACATAGCCCTGAACACTGAAGCTTTCTTT.

This clone was found a few times. The CDR3, as DNA: TGTGCCAGCAGCTTGGTTCGACAGGGAGGTCAGCCCCAGCATTTT. Translation: CASSLVRQGGQPQHF. This chain links TRBV5-8 with TRBJ1-5, with 7 bases fitting TRBD1. The CDR3 consists of 15 residues. The germline CDR1 and CDR2 sequences are SGHTS and YDEGEE. V gave up 0 bases and J gave up 6 bases; unmatched junction bases: 6.

This clone was detected once. This chain uses TRBV7-9 with TRBJ2-5; 14 nucleotides agree with TRBD2. CDR3 length equals 17 residues. The germline V gene encodes CDR1 SEHNR and CDR2 FQNEAQ (reference sequence). The junction had 2 bases not matched to a gene; V was cut back by 1 base and J by 1 base. The CDR3 coding sequence is TGTGCCAGCAGCTTAGGGACTAGCGGGAGGTCCCAAGAGACCCAGTACTTC. Its protein product is CASSLGTSGRSQETQYF.

In its sample, this clone was seen a few times. The J gene is TRBJ1-5, the V gene TRBV2; D not resolved. Per the germline V gene, CDR1 is SNHLY and CDR2 is FYNNEI. The CDR3 covers 15 residues. Between the trimmed V and J ends, which lost 5 bases and 3 bases, there was a span of 14 bases. The CDR3, as DNA: TGTGCCAGCAGTAGTAGTTTAACCCCCAATCAGCCCCAGCATTTT. Amino acids: CASSSSLTPNQPQHF.

The V call is TRBV25-1, the J call TRBJ2-5, with D maybe TRBD2 (5 bases). Germline-derived CDR1 and CDR2 are MGHDK and SYGVNS. The CDR3 contains 13 residues. The V gene lost 5 bases and the J gene lost 1 base, with 8 bases spanning the gap. The CDR3 coding sequence is TGTGCCAGCAGTAGGGCGGGCCAAGAGACCCAGTACTTC. Amino acid sequence: CASSRAGQETQYF.

The chain links TRBV10-1 to TRBJ1-1, with D unclear. This CDR3 region has 17 residues. V was pared by 6 bases and J by 0 bases, with 20 bases between. Per the germline V gene, CDR1 is WNHNN and CDR2 is SYGVQD (reference sequence). The CDR3 DNA sequence: TGCGCCAGCAGGGGTGGGAGTTTGGGTTCCATGAACACTGAAGCTTTCTTT. Protein product: CASRGGSLGSMNTEAFF.

The CDR3, as DNA: TGTGCCAGCGCGACAGGGGGCAATCAGCCCCAGCATTTT. It codes for CASATGGNQPQHF. This sequence joins TRBV12-3 or TRBV12-4 and TRBJ1-5, with 8 bases fitting TRBD1. The CDR3 is 13 residues long. V lost 8 bases to trimming and J lost 2 bases; unmatched junction nucleotides: 2.

The chain recombines TRBV12-3 or TRBV12-4 with TRBJ2-7; 9 nucleotides align to TRBD1. This CDR3 region has 12 residues. Trimming took 4 bases from V and 6 from J; bases not matched to a gene: 1. The CDR3 sequence: CASSSQGAEQYF. As DNA, the CDR3 is TGTGCCAGCAGTTCACAGGGGGCCGAGCAGTACTTC.

V and J are TRBV12-5 and TRBJ2-4; TRBD2 matches 7 bases. This CDR3 spans 15 amino acids. The V segment lost 6 bases and the J segment 8 bases; nucleotides outside the gene matches: 13. From germline, CDR1 is LGHNT and CDR2 FRNRAP. The CDR3 sequence is CASGHPTTSWYIQYF. DNA of the CDR3: TGTGCTAGTGGCCACCCCACGACTAGCTGGTACATTCAGTACTTC.

This rearrangement joins TRBV10-3 to TRBJ2-7; 8 positions agree with TRBD2. The length of the CDR3 is 14 residues. Germline V gives CDR1 ENHRY, CDR2 SYGVKD. V lost 10 bases and J lost 2; bases outside the gene matches: 10. CDR3 sequence (DNA): TGTGCCAGCCGGTCCGGGACTAGGGCCTACGAGCAGTACTTC. This codes for CASRSGTRAYEQYF.

In its sample, this clone was seen a few times. DNA of the CDR3: TGTGCCAGCAGCTCGAGACAGGCCTCCTACGAGCAGTACTTC. Amino acid sequence: CASSSRQASYEQYF. This chain links TRBV13 with TRBJ2-7, with a possible D match to TRBD1 (6 bases). CDR1 and CDR2 from the germline V gene are PRHDT and FYEKMQ (reference sequence). This CDR3 spans 14 amino acids. Between the trimmed V and J ends, which lost 4 bases and 0 bases, there was a span of 10 bases. The entire variable domain, with the rest obtained from reference TRBV13 and TRBJ2-7, is as follows: AAGVIQSPRHLIKEKRETATLKCYPIPRHDTVYWYQQGPGQDPQFLISFYEKMQSDKGSIPDRFSAQQFSDYHSELNMSSLELGDSALYFCASSSRQASYEQYFGPGTRLTVT.

The V call is TRBV27, the J call TRBJ2-7; 7 nucleotides match TRBD2. Germline V gene lookup returns CDR1 MNHEY and CDR2 SMNVEV (reference sequence). CDR3 length: 15 residues. J lost 3 bases, V lost 0 bases, and 5 bases had no gene match. Written as DNA, the CDR3 is TGTGCCAGCAGTTTATCAGCGGGACCCGGCTACGAGCAGTACTTC. Encoded protein: CASSLSAGPGYEQYF.

The chain uses TRBV19 and TRBJ1-1; weak D call: TRBD1 (6 bases). V was clipped by 7 bases and J by 1 base, with 10 bases between them. CDR3 length: 13 residues. Germline V lookup: CDR1 LNHDA, CDR2 SQIVND (reference sequence). CDR3 sequence: CASTSDRNTEAFF. The CDR3 DNA reads TGTGCCAGTACCTCGGACAGGAACACTGAAGCTTTCTTT.

The sample holds a few counts of this clone. The V and J genes are TRBV5-6 and TRBJ2-7; maybe TRBD1 (6 bases). V gave up 9 bases and J gave up 5 bases, with 21 bases separating them. The CDR3 has 14 amino acids. Germline assignment: CDR1 SGHDT and CDR2 YYEEEE. The CDR3 coding sequence is TGTGCCACAGCGCCCTTCAGGGGTTCCCACGAGCAGTACTTC. Amino acids: CATAPFRGSHEQYF.

This rearrangement joins TRBV6-1 to TRBJ2-3, with 11 bases that match TRBD2. Germline V gives CDR1 MNHNS, CDR2 SASEGT. This CDR3 has 16 residues. Trimming took 4 bases from V and 4 from J; bases not matched to a gene: 7. CDR3 nucleotide sequence: TGTGCCAGCAGTGCCCTTAGCGGGGGGGCGGCAGATACGCAGTATTTT. Translation gives CASSALSGGAADTQYF.

This chain links TRBV3-1 (or the pseudogene TRBV3-2) with TRBJ2-4, with 10 bases fitting TRBD2. The CDR3 covers 16 residues. From germline, CDR1 is LGHDT and CDR2 YNNKEL (reference sequence). V lost 5 bases to trimming and J lost 0 bases; unmatched junction nucleotides: 4. The CDR3 DNA reads as TGTGCCAGCAGCACCCGACTAGCGGGAGCCAAAAACATTCAGTACTTC. It is translated as CASSTRLAGAKNIQYF.

The V call is TRBV5-4, the J call TRBJ1-1, with D tentatively TRBD1 (5 bases). The germline V gene encodes CDR1 SGHNT and CDR2 YYREEE (reference sequence). The CDR3 spans 14 residues. V lost 4 bases to trimming and J lost 3 bases, with 13 bases between them. The CDR3 loop is CASSPGQRDTEAFF. CDR3 bases: TGTGCCAGCAGCCCAGGACAACGGGACACTGAAGCTTTCTTT.

V and J are TRBV6-5 and TRBJ1-5; no reliable D call. The ends were cut back, 5 bases at V and 5 bases at J, with 10 bases in the middle. The CDR3 runs 13 residues. The germline CDR1 and CDR2 sequences are MNHEY and SVGAGI. CDR3 nucleotide sequence: TGTGCCAGCAGTCTCTACCGTGATCAGCCCCAGCATTTT. This gives the protein CASSLYRDQPQHF.

Points on this clone: The germline gene is not matched at one end of the junction; a read error may be the cause. Other nucleotide sequences in the sample specify the same CDR3. The CDR3 reads CASSRGGLPYGYTF. The CDR3 DNA is TGTGCCAGCAGTCGGGGGGGACTTCCCTATGGCTATACCTTC. J is TRBJ1-2 and V is TRBV27; the D gene is possibly TRBD1 (5 bases). Germline CDR1 reads MNHEY; CDR2 reads SMNVEV (reference sequence). The CDR3 length is 14 residues.

The V gene is TRBV30, the J gene TRBJ1-5; D gene unclear. CDR3 length: 13 amino acids. With 0 bases removed from V and 1 base from J, the gap between germline ends came to 4 bases. Germline V gives CDR1 GTSNPN, CDR2 SVGIG (reference sequence). DNA for the CDR3: TGTGCCTGGAGTGTCCAGAGCAATCAGCCCCAGCATTTT. This translates into CAWSVQSNQPQHF. Variable domain in full (rest from reference TRBV30 and TRBJ1-5): SQTIHQWPATLVQPVGSPLSLECTVEGTSNPNLYWYRQAAGRGLQLLFYSVGIGQISSEVPQNLSASRPQDRQFILSSKKLLLSDSGFYLCAWSVQSNQPQHFGDGTRLSIL.

The chain carries TRBV6-5 and TRBJ2-1; D is uncertain. Trimming left V 2 bases short and J 6 bases short, with 8 bases between. Per germline, CDR1 MNHEY and CDR2 SVGAGI. The CDR3 has 13 amino acids. CDR3 sequence (DNA): TGTGCCAGCAGTTACCCCCCCCTCAATGAGCAGTTCTTC. Amino acid sequence: CASSYPPLNEQFF.